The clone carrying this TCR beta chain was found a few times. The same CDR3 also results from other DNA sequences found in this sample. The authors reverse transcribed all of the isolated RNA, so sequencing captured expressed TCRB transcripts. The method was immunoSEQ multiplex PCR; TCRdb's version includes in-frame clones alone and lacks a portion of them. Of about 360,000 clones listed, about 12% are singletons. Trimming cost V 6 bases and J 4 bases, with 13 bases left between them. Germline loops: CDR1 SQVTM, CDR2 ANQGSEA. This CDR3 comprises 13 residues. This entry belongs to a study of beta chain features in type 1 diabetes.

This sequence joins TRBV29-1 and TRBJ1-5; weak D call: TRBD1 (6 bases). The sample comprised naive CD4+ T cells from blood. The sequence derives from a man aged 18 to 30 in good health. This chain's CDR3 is CSVSRGSNQPQHF. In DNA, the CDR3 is TGCAGCGTGTCAAGGGGGAGTAATCAGCCCCAGCATTTT.